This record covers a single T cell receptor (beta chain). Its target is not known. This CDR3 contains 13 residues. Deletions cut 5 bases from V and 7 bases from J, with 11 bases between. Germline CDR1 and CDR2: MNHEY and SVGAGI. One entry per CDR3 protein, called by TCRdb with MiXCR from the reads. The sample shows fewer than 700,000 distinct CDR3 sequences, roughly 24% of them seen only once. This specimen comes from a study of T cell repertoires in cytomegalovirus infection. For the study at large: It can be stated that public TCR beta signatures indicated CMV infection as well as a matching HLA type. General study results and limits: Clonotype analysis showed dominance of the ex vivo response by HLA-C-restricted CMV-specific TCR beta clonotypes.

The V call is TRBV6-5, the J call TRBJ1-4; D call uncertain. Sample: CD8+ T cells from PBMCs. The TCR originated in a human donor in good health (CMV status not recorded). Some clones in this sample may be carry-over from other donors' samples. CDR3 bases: TGTGCCAGCAGTCCCCTCCTAGGTGAAAAACTGTTTTTT. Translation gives CASSPLLGEKLFF.